Given below is one T cell receptor (beta chain) in context. The antigen this receptor binds is unknown. Per-base quality was not reported, and no clone a single base away is much larger than it. This specimen comes from a study of Ad26.COV2.S vaccination and SARS-CoV-2 variants (dated by TCRdb to the early 2020s). In terms of the full investigation: Donors in the vaccine arm were drawn from COV1001, a phase I-IIa trial of Ad26.COV2.S in healthy adults that was multicentre, randomized, double-blind and placebo-controlled. Throughout the experiments and outcome assessment, investigators stayed blinded to trial group allocation. Ad26.COV2.S was administered intramuscularly at 5 x 10^10 or 1 x 10^11 viral particles, either as a single shot or as two shots given 56 days apart. TCRbeta repertoire sequencing was used to assess the specificity and breadth of SARS-CoV-2-reactive T cell receptors after Ad26.COV2.S vaccination. A total of approximately 30 samples were included in the TCR-sequenced set, comprising roughly 19 Ad26.COV2.S vaccine recipients, 5 placebo recipients and 8 SARS-CoV-2 convalescent individuals. Participants in the trial were split at random into five groups of five each, receiving low-dose or high-dose Ad26.COV2.S once or twice, or else placebo on both occasions. What the study reported, not specific to this receptor: It was noted by the authors that total T cell responses may have been underestimated by the TCR breadth and depth analyses. Substantial breadth of spike-specific CD8+ and CD4+ T cell responses was reported after vaccination. Spike-specific TCR breadth was higher in Ad26.COV2.S recipients than in placebo recipients (P = 0.0014). The study was not powered to compare responses between vaccine doses or regimens. Vaccine and placebo recipients had comparable non-spike TCR breadth, which fits with the vaccine containing only spike.

TCRbeta CDR3 regions were sequenced with the immunoSEQ Assay. After extraction, genomic DNA underwent amplification by bias-controlled multiplex PCR, followed by high-throughput sequencing. Per the source publication's procedure: To quantify the absolute abundance of every unique TCRbeta CDR3 region, sequences were collapsed and filtered. T cell fraction was estimated by normalizing TCRbeta template counts to usable DNA, which was measured by amplifying reference genes present in all nucleated cells. Repertoire TCRs were annotated as SARS-CoV-2-specific by exact matching of V gene, CDR3 amino acid sequence and J gene to a known reactive TCR set. MIRA supplied the reference SARS-CoV-2 TCR set, which was filtered for enrichment in COVID-19-positive ImmuneCODE repertoires so that public or cross-reactive TCRs were removed. Based on the MIRA antigens, annotated TCRs were further analysed at the level of specific ORF or position within ORF. Breadth was defined as the number of annotated unique rearrangements divided by the total number of unique productive rearrangements, and depth was defined as the summed frequency of the annotated unique rearrangements. Two-sided Wilcoxon rank-sum tests were applied when comparing TCR breadth between groups. In its TCRdb copy, this immuneACCESS table keeps in-frame sequences only and misses some clones. Where compared with another copy, unresolved V genes explain less than half of these, and the others have no known cause. The V and J calls and the clone size are those of that table, but D and trimming were determined from the DNA. The sample records about 350,000 clones, roughly 90% of which are singletons. The ten top clones hold 6.4% of the sample.

The trim is 5 bases for V and 11 bases for J, with a gap of 22 bases between the germline ends. Based on the germline V gene, the CDR1 and CDR2 sequences are SGHVS and FQNEAQ. Including the terminal cysteine and phenylalanine, the CDR3 comprises 15 residues. The retained sequence is limited to the CDR3, 45 bases, with the frame set at the first base. Interpreted using the paper, the treatment or condition label stands for: around 19 received Ad26.COV2.S at low or high dose, single or two shots; 5 received placebo; per-sample allocation not given. For vaccine and placebo recipients, repertoires were sequenced using samples collected on day 63 after the first injection. In Cohort 1b, about 25 adults aged 18-55 years were enrolled at a single site in Boston, USA, between 29 July and 7 August 2020. Ad26.COV2.S was a replication-incompetent adenovirus type 26 vector expressing a prefusion-stabilized SARS-CoV-2 spike protein from the original Wuhan strain.

This TCR derives from a person aged 18-60 years who received the Ad26.COV2.S COVID-19 vaccine or a placebo. The chain is made from TRBV7-8 and TRBJ1-5, and TRBD1 may be the D gene, going by 6 matching bases. The specimen was peripheral blood, collected in a trial of Ad26.COV2.S vaccine versus placebo. The CDR3: CASSRDIPGLSSQHF. The nucleotide sequence reads TGTGCCAGCAGCAGGGACATTCCGGGACTTTCGTCCCAGCATTTT.